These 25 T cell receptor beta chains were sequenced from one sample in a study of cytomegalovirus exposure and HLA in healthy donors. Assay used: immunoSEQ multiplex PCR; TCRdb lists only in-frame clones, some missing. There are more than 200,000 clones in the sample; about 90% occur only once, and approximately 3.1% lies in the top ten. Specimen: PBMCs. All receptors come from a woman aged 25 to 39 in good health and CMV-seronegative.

This CDR3 reads CASSGGRDNNEQFF. The CDR3 DNA follows: TGCGCCAGCAGTGGCGGGAGGGATAACAATGAGCAGTTCTTC. The chain couples TRBV5-1 to TRBJ2-1; 9 positions match TRBD2. The CDR3 spans 14 residues. Germline V gene data show CDR1 as SGHRS and CDR2 as YFSETQ. V was clipped by 5 bases and J by 5 bases; unmatched bases: 5.

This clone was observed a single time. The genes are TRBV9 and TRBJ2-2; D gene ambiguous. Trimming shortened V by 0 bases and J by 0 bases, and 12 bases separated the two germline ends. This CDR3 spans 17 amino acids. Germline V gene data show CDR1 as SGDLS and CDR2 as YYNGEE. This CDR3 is CASSVVGLEPNTGELFF. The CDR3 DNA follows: TGTGCCAGCAGCGTAGTTGGTCTGGAGCCGAACACCGGGGAGCTGTTTTTT.

In nucleotides, the CDR3 is TGTGCCAGCATTGGGCCGGGACTAGCAACCGGGGAGCTGTTTTTT. This codes for CASIGPGLATGELFF. V usage is TRBV2 and J usage is TRBJ2-2; 9 nucleotides match TRBD2. CDR1 is SNHLY, CDR2 FYNNEI, per germline. The CDR3 contains 15 residues. V lost 7 bases, J lost 5 bases, and 8 bases stayed unmatched.

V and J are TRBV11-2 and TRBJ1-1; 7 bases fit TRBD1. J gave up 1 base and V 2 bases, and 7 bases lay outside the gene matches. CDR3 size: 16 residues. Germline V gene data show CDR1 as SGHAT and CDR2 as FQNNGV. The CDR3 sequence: CASSLFQGDTNTEAFF. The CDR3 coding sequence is TGTGCCAGCAGCTTATTCCAGGGGGATACGAACACTGAAGCTTTCTTT.

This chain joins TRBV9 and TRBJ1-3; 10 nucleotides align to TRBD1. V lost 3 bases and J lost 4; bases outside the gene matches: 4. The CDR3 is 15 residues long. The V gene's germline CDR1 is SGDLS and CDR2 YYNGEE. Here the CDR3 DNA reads TGTGCCAGCAGCGAGGGACAGGGGAAAGGAAACACCATATATTTT. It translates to CASSEGQGKGNTIYF.

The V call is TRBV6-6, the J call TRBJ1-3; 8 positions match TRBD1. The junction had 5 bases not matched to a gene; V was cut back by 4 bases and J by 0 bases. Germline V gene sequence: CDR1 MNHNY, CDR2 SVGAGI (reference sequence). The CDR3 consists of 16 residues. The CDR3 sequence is CASSSDRGISGNTIYF. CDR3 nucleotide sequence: TGTGCCAGCAGTTCCGACAGGGGCATCTCTGGAAACACCATATATTTT.

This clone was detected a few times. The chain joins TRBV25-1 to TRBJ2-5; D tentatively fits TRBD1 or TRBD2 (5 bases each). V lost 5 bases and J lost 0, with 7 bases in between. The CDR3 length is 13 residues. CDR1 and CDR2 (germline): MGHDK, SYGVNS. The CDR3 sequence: CASSPGHQETQYF. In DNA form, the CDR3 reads TGTGCCAGCAGTCCGGGACACCAAGAGACCCAGTACTTC.

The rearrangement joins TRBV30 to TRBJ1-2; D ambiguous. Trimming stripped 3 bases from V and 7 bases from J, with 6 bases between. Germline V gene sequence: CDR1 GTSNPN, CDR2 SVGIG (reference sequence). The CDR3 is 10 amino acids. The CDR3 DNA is TGTGCCTGGAGCGGGGTTGGCTACACCTTC. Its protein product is CAWSGVGYTF.

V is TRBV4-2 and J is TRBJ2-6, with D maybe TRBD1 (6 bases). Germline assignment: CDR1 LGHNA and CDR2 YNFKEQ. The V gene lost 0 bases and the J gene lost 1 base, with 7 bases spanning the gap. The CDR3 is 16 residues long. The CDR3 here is CASSQEQGSGANVLTF. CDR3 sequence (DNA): TGTGCCAGCAGCCAAGAACAGGGATCTGGGGCCAACGTCCTGACTTTC.

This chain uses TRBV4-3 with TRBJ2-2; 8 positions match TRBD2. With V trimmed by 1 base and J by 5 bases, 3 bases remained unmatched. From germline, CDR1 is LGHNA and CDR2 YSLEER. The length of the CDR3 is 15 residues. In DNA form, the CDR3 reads TGCGCCAGCAGCCAAGTAAGCGGGAGTACCGGGGAGCTGTTTTTT. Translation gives CASSQVSGSTGELFF.

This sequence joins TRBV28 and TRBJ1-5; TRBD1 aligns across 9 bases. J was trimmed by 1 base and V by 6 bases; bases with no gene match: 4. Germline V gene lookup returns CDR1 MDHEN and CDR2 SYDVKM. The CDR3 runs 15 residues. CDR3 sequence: CASSSGTGSNQPQHF. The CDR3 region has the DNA TGTGCCAGCAGCTCCGGGACAGGGAGCAATCAGCCCCAGCATTTT. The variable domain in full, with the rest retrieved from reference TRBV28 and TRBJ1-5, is DVKVTQSSRYLVKRTGEKVFLECVQDMDHENMFWYRQDPGLGLRLIYFSYDVKMKEKGDIPEGYSVSREKKERFSLILESASTNQTSMYLCASSSGTGSNQPQHFGDGTRLSIL.

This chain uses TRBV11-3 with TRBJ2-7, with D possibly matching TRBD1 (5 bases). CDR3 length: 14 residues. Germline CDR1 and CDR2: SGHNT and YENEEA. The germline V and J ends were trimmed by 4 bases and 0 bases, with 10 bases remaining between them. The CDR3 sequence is CASSWQGFSYEQYF. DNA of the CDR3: TGTGCCAGCAGCTGGCAGGGCTTCTCCTACGAGCAGTACTTC.

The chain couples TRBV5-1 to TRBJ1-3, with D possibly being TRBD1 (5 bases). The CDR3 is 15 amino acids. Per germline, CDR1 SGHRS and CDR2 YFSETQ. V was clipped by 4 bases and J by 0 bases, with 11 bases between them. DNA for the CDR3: TGCGCCAGCAGCCTCCAGGACATCTCTGGAAACACCATATATTTT. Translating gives CASSLQDISGNTIYF.

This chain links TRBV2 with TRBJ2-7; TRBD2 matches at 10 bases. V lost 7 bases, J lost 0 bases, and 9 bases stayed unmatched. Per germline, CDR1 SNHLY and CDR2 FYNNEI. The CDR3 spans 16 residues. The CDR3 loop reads CASMGTSDKNSYEQYF. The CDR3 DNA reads TGTGCCAGCATGGGGACTAGCGATAAGAACTCCTACGAGCAGTACTTC.

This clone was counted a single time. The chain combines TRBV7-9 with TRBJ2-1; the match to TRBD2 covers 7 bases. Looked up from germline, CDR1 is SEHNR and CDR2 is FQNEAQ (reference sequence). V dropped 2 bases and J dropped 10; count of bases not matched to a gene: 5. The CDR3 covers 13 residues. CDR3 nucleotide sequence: TGTGCCAGCAGCTTAAGCCTAGCGGCGGAGCAGTTCTTC. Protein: CASSLSLAAEQFF. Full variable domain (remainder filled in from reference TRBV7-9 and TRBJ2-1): DTGVSQNPRHKITKRGQNVTFRCDPISEHNRLYWYRQTLGQGPEFLTYFQNEAQLEKSRLLSDRFSAERPKGSFSTLEIQRTEQGDSAMYLCASSLSLAAEQFFGPGTRLTVL.

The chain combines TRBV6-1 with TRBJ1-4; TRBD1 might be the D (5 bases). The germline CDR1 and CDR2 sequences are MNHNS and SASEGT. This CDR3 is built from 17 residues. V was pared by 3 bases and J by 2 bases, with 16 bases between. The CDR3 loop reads CASSDVPGLYTNEKLFF. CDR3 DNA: TGTGCCAGCAGTGACGTCCCGGGACTCTATACTAATGAAAAACTGTTTTTT.

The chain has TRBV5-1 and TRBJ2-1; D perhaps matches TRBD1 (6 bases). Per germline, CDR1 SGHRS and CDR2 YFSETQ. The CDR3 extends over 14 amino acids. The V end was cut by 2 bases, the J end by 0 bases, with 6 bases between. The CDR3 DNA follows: TGCGCCAGCAGCTTACAGGGCTCCTACAATGAGCAGTTCTTC. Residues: CASSLQGSYNEQFF.

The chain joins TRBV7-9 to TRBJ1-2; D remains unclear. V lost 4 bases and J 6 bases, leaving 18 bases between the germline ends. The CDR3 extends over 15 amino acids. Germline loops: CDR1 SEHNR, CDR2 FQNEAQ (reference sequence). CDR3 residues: CASSYPYGSSDGYTF. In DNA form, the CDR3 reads TGTGCCAGCAGCTACCCGTATGGGAGTAGCGATGGCTACACCTTC.

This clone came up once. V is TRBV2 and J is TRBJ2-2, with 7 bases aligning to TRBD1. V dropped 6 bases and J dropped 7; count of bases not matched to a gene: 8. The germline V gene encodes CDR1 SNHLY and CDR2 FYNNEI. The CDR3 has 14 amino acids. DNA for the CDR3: TGTGCCAGCAGACTCACAGGGGCGGTCGGGGAGCTGTTTTTT. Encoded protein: CASRLTGAVGELFF.

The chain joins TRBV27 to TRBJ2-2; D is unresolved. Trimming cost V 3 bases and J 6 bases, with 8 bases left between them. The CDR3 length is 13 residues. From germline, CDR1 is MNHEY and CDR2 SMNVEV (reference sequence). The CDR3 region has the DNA TGTGCCAGCAGTTTGGTGGATTCCGGGGAGCTGTTTTTT. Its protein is CASSLVDSGELFF.

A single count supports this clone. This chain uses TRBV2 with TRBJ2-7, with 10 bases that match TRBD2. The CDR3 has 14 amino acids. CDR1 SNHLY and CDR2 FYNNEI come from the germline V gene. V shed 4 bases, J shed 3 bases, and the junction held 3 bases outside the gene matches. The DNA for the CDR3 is TGTGCCAGCAGTGTCGGGACTAGCGACTACGAGCAGTACTTC. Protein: CASSVGTSDYEQYF.

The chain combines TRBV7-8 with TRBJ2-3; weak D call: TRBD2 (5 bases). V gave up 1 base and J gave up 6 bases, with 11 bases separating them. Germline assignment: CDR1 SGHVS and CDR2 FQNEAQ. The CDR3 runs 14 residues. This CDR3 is CASSLGGVGDTQYF. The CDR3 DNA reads TGTGCCAGCAGCTTAGGGGGAGTTGGGGATACGCAGTATTTT.

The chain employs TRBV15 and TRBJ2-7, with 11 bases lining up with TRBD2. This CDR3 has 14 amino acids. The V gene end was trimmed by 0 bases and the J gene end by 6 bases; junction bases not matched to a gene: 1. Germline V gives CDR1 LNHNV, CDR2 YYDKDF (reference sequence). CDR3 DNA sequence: TGTGCCACCAGCAGAGAACTAGCGGGAGTCGAGCAGTACTTC. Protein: CATSRELAGVEQYF.

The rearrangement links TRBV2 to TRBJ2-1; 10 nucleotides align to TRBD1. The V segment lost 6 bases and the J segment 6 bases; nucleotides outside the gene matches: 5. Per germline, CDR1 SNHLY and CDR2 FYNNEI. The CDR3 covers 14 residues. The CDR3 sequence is CASSTGTGANEQFF. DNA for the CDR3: TGTGCCAGCAGCACCGGGACAGGGGCCAATGAGCAGTTCTTC.

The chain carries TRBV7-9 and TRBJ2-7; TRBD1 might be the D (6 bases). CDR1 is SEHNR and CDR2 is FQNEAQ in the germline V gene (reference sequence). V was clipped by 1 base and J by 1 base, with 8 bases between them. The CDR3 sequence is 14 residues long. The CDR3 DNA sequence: TGTGCCAGCAGCTTAGGTGGGACATCCTACGAGCAGTACTTC. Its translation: CASSLGGTSYEQYF. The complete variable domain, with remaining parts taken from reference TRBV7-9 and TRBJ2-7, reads DTGVSQNPRHKITKRGQNVTFRCDPISEHNRLYWYRQTLGQGPEFLTYFQNEAQLEKSRLLSDRFSAERPKGSFSTLEIQRTEQGDSAMYLCASSLGGTSYEQYFGPGTRLTVT.